The source of this TCR beta chain is a study of cytomegalovirus exposure and HLA in healthy donors. A multiplex PCR was run with 60 Vbeta primers and 13 Jbeta primers. Only in-frame clones appear in the TCRdb table, and some are missing; sequencing was by immunoSEQ multiplex PCR. This sample yields about 190,000 clones, of which 82% are seen a single time; around 0.8% belongs to the top ten. This CDR3 region has 14 residues. Trimming left V 4 bases short and J 1 base short, with 8 bases between. Germline CDR1 reads MNHNS; CDR2 reads SASEGT. This clonotype was obtained from a woman in her late teens or twenties in good health and CMV-seronegative. The chain combines TRBV6-1 with TRBJ1-5, with a tentative D call TRBD1 (6 bases). Sequenced: PBMCs. CDR3 amino acids: CASSGQASNQPQHF. Written as DNA, the CDR3 is TGTGCCAGCAGTGGACAGGCGAGCAATCAGCCCCAGCATTTT.